This TCR beta chain is drawn from a study of T cells in Graves' hyperthyroidism and ophthalmopathy. Study-wide points: Ophthalmopathy cases were set apart from stable hyperthyroidism by a 13 V-J model.

This clonotype was observed at least ten times. Antigen: not known. V lost 6 bases and J lost 3, with 20 bases in between. The CDR3 length is 16 residues. Germline V gives CDR1 MNHEY, CDR2 SVGAGI. Using RNA transcripts as the source, TCR beta CDR3 regions were amplified. TCR CDR3 underwent first-round RT-PCR with the HTBI primer set. TCRdb used MiXCR to reprocess the multiplex PCR reads, holding one entry per CDR3 protein. This table has under 350,000 distinct CDR3 sequences, 25% to 30% appearing once. The source material was blood. The chain is built from TRBV6-5 and TRBJ1-1, with unresolved D. This clonotype was obtained from a man aged 35 to 55 with Graves' hyperthyroidism that later progressed to Graves' ophthalmopathy. For the CDR3, the DNA is TGTGCCAGCAGCCCCTCTACCGCCAACCCTTACACTGAAGCTTTCTTT. Protein product: CASSPSTANPYTEAFF.